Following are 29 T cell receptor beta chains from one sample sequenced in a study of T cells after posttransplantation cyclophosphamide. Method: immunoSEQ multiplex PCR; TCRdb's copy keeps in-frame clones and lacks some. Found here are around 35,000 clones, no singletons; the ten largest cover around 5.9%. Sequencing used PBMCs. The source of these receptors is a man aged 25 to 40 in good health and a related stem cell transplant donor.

The CDR3 DNA reads as TGTGCCAGCAGCAGCCGACAGGGGCGAGATTCACCCCTCCACTTT. Amino acid sequence: CASSSRQGRDSPLHF. The genes are TRBV7-8 and TRBJ1-6; 8 bases align to TRBD1. CDR3 length: 15 residues. Germline V lookup: CDR1 SGHVS, CDR2 FQNEAQ. J lost 8 bases, V lost 5 bases, and 8 bases had no gene match. Together with reference TRBV7-8 and TRBJ1-6, the CDR3 gives the full variable domain: GAGVSQSPRYKVAKRGQDVALRCDPISGHVSLFWYQQALGQGPEFLTYFQNEAQLDKSGLPSDRFFAERPEGSVSTLKIQRTQQEDSAVYLCASSSRQGRDSPLHFGNGTRLTVT.

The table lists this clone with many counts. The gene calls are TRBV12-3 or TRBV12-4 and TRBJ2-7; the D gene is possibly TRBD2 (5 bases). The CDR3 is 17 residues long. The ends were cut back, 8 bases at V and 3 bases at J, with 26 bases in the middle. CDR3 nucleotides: TGTGCCAGCCGCCCCTGGGCGTCGGTTGAGGGCGACTACGAGCAGTACTTC. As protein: CASRPWASVEGDYEQYF.

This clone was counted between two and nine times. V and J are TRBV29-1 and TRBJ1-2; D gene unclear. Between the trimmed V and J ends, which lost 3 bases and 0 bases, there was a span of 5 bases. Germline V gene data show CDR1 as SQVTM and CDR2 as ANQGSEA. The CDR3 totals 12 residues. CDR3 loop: CSVEAPNYGYTF. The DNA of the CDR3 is TGCAGCGTTGAGGCACCTAACTATGGCTACACCTTC.

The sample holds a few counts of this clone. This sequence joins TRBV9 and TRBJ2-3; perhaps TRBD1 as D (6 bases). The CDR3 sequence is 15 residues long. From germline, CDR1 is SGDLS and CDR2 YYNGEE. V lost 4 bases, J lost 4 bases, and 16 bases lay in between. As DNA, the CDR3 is TGTGCCAGCAGCCAGGGACACTCCCCGCCAGATACGCAGTATTTT. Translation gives CASSQGHSPPDTQYF.

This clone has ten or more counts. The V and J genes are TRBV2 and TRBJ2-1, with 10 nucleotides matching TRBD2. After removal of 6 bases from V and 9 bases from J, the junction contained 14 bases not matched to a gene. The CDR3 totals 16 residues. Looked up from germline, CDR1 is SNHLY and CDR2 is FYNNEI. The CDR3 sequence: CASSPDLAGGNGEQFF. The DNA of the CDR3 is TGTGCCAGCAGCCCCGACTTAGCGGGGGGCAACGGTGAGCAGTTCTTC.

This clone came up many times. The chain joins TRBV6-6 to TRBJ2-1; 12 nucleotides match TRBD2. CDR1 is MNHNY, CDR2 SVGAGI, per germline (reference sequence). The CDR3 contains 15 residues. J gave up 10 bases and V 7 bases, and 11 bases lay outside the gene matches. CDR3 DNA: TGTGCCAGCACCAAGGCCCTAGCGGGGGGGCGGGAGCAGTTCTTC. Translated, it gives CASTKALAGGREQFF.

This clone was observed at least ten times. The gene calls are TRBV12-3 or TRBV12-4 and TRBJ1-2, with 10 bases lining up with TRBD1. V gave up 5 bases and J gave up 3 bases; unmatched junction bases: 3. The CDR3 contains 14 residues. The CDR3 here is CASSLTGGDYGYTF. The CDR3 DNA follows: TGTGCCAGCAGTCTGACAGGGGGCGACTATGGCTACACCTTC.

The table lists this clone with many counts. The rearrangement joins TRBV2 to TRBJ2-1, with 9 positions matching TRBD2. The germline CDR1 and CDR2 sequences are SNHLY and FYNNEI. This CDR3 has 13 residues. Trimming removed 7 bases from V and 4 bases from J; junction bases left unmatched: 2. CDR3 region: CASKTSGYNEQFF. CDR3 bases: TGTGCCAGCAAGACTAGCGGATACAATGAGCAGTTCTTC.

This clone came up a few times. The CDR3 is CASSFSPAADTEAFF. The DNA for the CDR3 is TGTGCCAGCAGCTTTTCCCCGGCGGCGGACACTGAAGCTTTCTTT. The V and J genes are TRBV7-3 and TRBJ1-1; D gene unclear. With 3 bases removed from V and 3 bases from J, the gap between germline ends came to 14 bases. The CDR3 spans 15 residues. Per germline, CDR1 SGHTA and CDR2 FQGTGA.

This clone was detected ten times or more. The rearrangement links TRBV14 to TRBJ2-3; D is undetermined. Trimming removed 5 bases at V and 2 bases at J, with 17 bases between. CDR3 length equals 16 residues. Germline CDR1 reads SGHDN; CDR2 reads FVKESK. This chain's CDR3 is CASSSLLFGHTDTQYF. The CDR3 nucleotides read TGTGCCAGCAGCTCACTACTATTCGGTCACACAGATACGCAGTATTTT.

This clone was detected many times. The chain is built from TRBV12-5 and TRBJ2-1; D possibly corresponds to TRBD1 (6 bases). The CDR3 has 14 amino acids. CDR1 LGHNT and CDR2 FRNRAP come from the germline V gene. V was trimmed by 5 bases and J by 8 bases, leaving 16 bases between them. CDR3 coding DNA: TGTGCTAGTGGTGAAAACAGGGCGCAGGATGAGCAGTTCTTC. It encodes CASGENRAQDEQFF.

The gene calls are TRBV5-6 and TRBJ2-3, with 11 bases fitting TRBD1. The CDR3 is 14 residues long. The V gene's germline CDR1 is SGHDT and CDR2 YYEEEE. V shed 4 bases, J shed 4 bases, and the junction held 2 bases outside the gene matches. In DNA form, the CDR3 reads TGTGCCAGCAGCCGGGACAGGGGGGCAGATACGCAGTATTTT. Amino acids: CASSRDRGADTQYF.

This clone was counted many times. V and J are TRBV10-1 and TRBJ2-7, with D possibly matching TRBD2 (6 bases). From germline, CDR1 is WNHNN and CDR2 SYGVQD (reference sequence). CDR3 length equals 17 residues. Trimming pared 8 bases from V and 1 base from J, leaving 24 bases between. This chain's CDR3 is CASYLSWDSYFSYEQYF. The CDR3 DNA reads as TGCGCCAGCTATCTCTCCTGGGACTCCTACTTTTCCTACGAGCAGTACTTC.

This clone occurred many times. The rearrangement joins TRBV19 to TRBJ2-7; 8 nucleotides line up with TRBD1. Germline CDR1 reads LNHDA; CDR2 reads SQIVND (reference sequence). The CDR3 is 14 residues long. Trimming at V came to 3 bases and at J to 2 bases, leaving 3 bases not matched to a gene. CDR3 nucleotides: TGTGCCAGTAGTATGACAGGGGCAACCTACGAGCAGTACTTC. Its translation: CASSMTGATYEQYF.

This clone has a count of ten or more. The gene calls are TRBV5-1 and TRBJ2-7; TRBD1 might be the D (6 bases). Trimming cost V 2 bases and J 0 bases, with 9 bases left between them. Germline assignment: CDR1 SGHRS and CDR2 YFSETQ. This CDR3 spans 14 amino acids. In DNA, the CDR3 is TGCGCCAGCAGCTTAGTAGGGGGCTCCTACGAGCAGTACTTC. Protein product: CASSLVGGSYEQYF.

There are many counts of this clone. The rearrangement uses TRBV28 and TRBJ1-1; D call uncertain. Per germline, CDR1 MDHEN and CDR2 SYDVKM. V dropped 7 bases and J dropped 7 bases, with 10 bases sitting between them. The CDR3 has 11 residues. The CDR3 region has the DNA TGTGCCAGCATAGGAAGGGTTGAAGCTTTCTTT. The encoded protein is CASIGRVEAFF.

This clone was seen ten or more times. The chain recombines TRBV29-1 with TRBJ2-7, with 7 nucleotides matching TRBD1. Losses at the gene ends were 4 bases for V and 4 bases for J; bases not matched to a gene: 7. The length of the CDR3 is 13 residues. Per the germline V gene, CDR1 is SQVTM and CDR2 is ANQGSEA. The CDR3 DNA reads TGCAGCGTTGTGGAACAGGGGTTATACGAGCAGTACTTC. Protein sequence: CSVVEQGLYEQYF.

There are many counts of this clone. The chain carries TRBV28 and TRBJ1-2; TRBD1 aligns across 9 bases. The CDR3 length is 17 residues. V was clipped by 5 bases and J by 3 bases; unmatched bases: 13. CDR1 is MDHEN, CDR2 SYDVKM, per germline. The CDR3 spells CASSPPHYRGRDYGYTF. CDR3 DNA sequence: TGTGCCAGCAGTCCCCCCCATTACAGGGGGCGAGACTATGGCTACACCTTC.

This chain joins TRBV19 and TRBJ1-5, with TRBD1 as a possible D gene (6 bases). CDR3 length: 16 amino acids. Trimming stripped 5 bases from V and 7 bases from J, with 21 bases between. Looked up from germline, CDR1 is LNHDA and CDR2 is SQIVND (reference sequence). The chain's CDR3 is CASSAPGRGKGQPQHF. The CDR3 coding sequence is TGTGCCAGTAGTGCCCCCGGCAGGGGAAAAGGACAGCCCCAGCATTTT.

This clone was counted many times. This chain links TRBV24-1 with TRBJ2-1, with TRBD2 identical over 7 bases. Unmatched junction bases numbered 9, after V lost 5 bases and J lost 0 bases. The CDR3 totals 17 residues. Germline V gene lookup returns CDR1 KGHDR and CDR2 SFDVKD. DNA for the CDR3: TGTGCCACCAGTGCAGGGCGGGGGTCGACCTCCTACAATGAGCAGTTCTTC. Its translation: CATSAGRGSTSYNEQFF.

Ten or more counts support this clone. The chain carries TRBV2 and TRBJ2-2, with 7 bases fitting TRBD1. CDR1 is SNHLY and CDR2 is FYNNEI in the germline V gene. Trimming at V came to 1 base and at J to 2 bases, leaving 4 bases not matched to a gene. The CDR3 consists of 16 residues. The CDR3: CASSEEGQINTGELFF. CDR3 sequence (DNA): TGTGCCAGCAGTGAAGAGGGACAGATAAACACCGGGGAGCTGTTTTTT. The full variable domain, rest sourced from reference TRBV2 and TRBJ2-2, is EPEVTQTPSHQVTQMGQEVILRCVPISNHLYFYWYRQILGQKVEFLVSFYNNEISEKSEIFDDQFSVERPDGSNFTLKIRSTKLEDSAMYFCASSEEGQINTGELFFGEGSRLTVL.

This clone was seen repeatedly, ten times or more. The CDR3: CASIRGRSGNTIYF. Written as DNA, the CDR3 is TGTGCCAGCATCCGAGGCCGCTCTGGAAACACCATATATTTT. This chain joins TRBV7-9 and TRBJ1-3; no clear D. Per germline, CDR1 SEHNR and CDR2 FQNEAQ (reference sequence). The CDR3 contains 14 residues. Trimming left V 7 bases short and J 0 bases short, with 10 bases between.

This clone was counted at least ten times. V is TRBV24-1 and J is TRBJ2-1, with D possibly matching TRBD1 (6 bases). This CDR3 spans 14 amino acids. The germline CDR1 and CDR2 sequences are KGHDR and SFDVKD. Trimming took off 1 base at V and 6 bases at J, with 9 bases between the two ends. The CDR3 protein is CATSDFTGPNEQFF. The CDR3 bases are TGTGCCACCAGTGATTTTACAGGGCCCAATGAGCAGTTCTTC.

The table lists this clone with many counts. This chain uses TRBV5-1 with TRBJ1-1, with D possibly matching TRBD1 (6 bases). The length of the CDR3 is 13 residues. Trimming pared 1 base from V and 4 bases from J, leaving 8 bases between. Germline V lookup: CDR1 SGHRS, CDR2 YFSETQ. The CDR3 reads CASSLLGGTEAFF. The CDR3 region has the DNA TGCGCCAGCAGCTTGTTAGGGGGCACTGAAGCTTTCTTT. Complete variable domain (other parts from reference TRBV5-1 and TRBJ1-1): KAGVTQTPRYLIKTRGQQVTLSCSPISGHRSVSWYQQTPGQGLQFLFEYFSETQRNKGNFPGRFSGRQFSNSRSEMNVSTLELGDSALYLCASSLLGGTEAFFGQGTRLTVV.

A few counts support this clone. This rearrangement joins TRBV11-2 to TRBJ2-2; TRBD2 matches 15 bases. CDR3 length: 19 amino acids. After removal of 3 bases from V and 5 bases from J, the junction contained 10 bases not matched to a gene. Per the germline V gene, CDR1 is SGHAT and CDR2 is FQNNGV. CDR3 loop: CASSLERGLAGGRTGELFF. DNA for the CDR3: TGTGCCAGCAGCTTGGAAAGGGGACTAGCGGGGGGACGGACCGGGGAGCTGTTTTTT.

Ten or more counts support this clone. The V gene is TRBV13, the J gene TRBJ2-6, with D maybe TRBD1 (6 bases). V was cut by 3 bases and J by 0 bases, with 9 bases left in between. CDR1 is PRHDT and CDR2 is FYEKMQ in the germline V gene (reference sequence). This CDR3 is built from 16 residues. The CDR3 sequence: CASSLDSFSGANVLTF. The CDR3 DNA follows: TGTGCCAGCAGCTTGGACAGTTTCTCTGGGGCCAACGTCCTGACTTTC.

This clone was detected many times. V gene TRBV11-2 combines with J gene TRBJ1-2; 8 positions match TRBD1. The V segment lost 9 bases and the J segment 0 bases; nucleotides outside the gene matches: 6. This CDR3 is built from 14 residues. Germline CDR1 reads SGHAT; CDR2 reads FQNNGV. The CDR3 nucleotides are TGTGCCAGTGGGACAGGCCCTTCTAACTATGGCTACACCTTC. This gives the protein CASGTGPSNYGYTF.

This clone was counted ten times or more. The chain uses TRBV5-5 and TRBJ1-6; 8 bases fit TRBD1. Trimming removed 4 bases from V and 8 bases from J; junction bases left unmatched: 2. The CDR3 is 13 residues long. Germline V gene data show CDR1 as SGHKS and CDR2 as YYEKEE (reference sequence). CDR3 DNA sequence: TGTGCCAGCAGCGTGGACAGGGATTCACCCCTCCACTTT. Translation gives CASSVDRDSPLHF.

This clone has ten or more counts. The CDR3 loop is CASSYDNTYEQYF. In DNA form, the CDR3 reads TGTGCCAGCAGTTACGACAATACCTACGAGCAGTACTTC. The rearrangement links TRBV6-5 to TRBJ2-7; no reliable D call. The CDR3 is made up of 13 amino acids. Trimming took off 2 bases at V and 2 bases at J, with 7 bases between the two ends. Germline V gene data show CDR1 as MNHEY and CDR2 as SVGAGI.